This T cell receptor beta chain was identified in a study of blood T cell repertoires in COVID-19. At the level of the study: Sites in the United States, Italy and Spain provided acute and convalescent COVID-19 samples. PBMCs, B-cell-depleted T cells, or T cells were the source of the cDNA or gDNA that made up the material.

Study processing details: Quantification of nucleated cells was approximated via reference gene primer amplification. Clones were read by immunoSEQ multiplex PCR, and TCRdb kept only the in-frame ones, dropping some. D and trimming come from the DNA, and the V and J calls and clone size come from that table. The table includes tens of thousands of clones, about 88% detected once. The CDR3 is made up of 14 amino acids. Trimming pared 4 bases from V and 5 bases from J, leaving 11 bases between. Germline V lookup: CDR1 SGHTA, CDR2 FQGNSA. This receptor was obtained from a man between 60 and 75 years old with active COVID-19. The chain combines TRBV7-2 with TRBJ1-4, with D tentatively TRBD1 (5 bases). The sequenced material came from peripheral blood. The CDR3: CASSSDSLNEKLFF. The CDR3 coding sequence is TGTGCCAGCAGCTCCGACAGCTTGAATGAAAAACTGTTTTTT. The complete variable domain, with remaining parts taken from reference TRBV7-2 and TRBJ1-4, reads GAGVSQSPSNKVTEKGKDVELRCDPISGHTALYWYRQSLGQGLEFLIYFQGNSAPDKSGLPSDRFSAERTGGSVSTLTIQRTQQEDSAVYLCASSSDSLNEKLFFGSGTQLSVL.